A selection of T cell receptor beta chains follows, all from one sample in a study of blood T cell repertoires in COVID-19. Sequenced by immunoSEQ multiplex PCR; TCRdb stores in-frame clones only, minus some. The table lists roughly 300,000 clones, about 87% of them singletons. Sequencing was done on a sample of PBMCs or T cells enriched from blood (not recorded which). These receptor sequences come from a woman aged 25 to 39 who had recovered from COVID-19. CDR3s include the opening cysteine and the closing phenylalanine or tryptophan. Fields, in order: CDR3 DNA, CDR3 protein, V gene, clone size, J gene, D gene. The D gene is left open where the match is weak. Clone size appears in some rows only: once, few, many, or a class for an expanded clone.

TGCGCCAGCAGCCAAGGTATAGCGGGGGGCCAAGAGACCCAGTACTTC,CASSQGIAGGQETQYF,TRBV4-1,NA,TRBJ2-5,TRBD2
TGTGCCAGCAGCCCAGGGGGCAACTATGGCTACACCTTC,CASSPGGNYGYTF,TRBV28,NA,TRBJ1-2,TRBD1
TGCGCCAGCAGCCCGCAGCCCCCTCTAGCCCATGAGCAGTTCTTC,CASSPQPPLAHEQFF,TRBV5-1,NA,TRBJ2-1,NA
TGTGCCAGCAGCTTAGGGTTTGGCGGGGACTCCTACAATGAGCAGTTCTTC,CASSLGFGGDSYNEQFF,TRBV7-2,NA,TRBJ2-1,NA
TGTGCCACCAGTGACAGTGGGACAGTTGAAGCTTTCTTT,CATSDSGTVEAFF,TRBV24-1,NA,TRBJ1-1,TRBD1
TGCGCCAGCAGCCGAGCCGGGACTATCACAGATACGCAGTATTTT,CASSRAGTITDTQYF,TRBV5-1,once,TRBJ2-3,TRBD2
TGTGCCAGCCGGAGACAGGGGAGCAATCAGCCCCAGCATTTT,CASRRQGSNQPQHF,TRBV27,NA,TRBJ1-5,TRBD1
TGTGCCAGCAGCTTGGGGGGGGGTTACAATCAGCCCCAGCATTTT,CASSLGGGYNQPQHF,TRBV5-4,once,TRBJ1-5,NA
TGTGCCAGCGGACAGGGTACGAGCACAGATACGCAGTATTTT,CASGQGTSTDTQYF,TRBV21-1,NA,TRBJ2-3,NA
TGTGCCAGCAGCAAGCCTGCGGGGGCCCCAGTTCATCCAGATACGCAGTATTTT,CASSKPAGAPVHPDTQYF,TRBV21-1,NA,TRBJ2-3,NA
TGCAGTGCTACGGACTTCAATGAGCAGTTCTTC,CSATDFNEQFF,TRBV20-1,NA,TRBJ2-1,NA
TGTGCCTGGAGGTGGGGCGGGGCTGGAGCTTTCTTT,CAWRWGGAGAFF,TRBV30,NA,TRBJ1-1,NA
TGTGCCAGCAGCGATCCGGGGAATGACGAGCAGTACTTC,CASSDPGNDEQYF,TRBV6-6,NA,TRBJ2-7,NA
TGTGCCAGCAGCCAATATCAGGGGGCGGAAGGCTACACCTTC,CASSQYQGAEGYTF,TRBV3-1/TRBV3-2,NA,TRBJ1-2,TRBD1
TGTGCCAGCAGTTTACGATGGACAGGGGTTTCCTACGAGCAGTACTTC,CASSLRWTGVSYEQYF,TRBV6-5,once,TRBJ2-7,TRBD1
TGTGCCAGCATCCCGGGGCGGGGGGATCCAACTAATGAAAAACTGTTTTTT,CASIPGRGDPTNEKLFF,TRBV21-1,few,TRBJ1-4,NA
TGTGCTAGCAGCTCCCCTGGACAGGGAGGCTCCTACGAGCAGTACTTC,CASSSPGQGGSYEQYF,TRBV7-7,NA,TRBJ2-7,TRBD1
TGCGCCAGCAGCTTTGCCGGGTCCGGAAACACCATATATTTT,CASSFAGSGNTIYF,TRBV5-1,NA,TRBJ1-3,NA
TGTGCCAGCAGCTTAACCCCGGCAGGGGATTCACCCCTCCACTTT,CASSLTPAGDSPLHF,TRBV7-9,NA,TRBJ1-6,NA
TGTGCCAGCTCACATGGACTAGACAATCAGCCCCAGCATTTT,CASSHGLDNQPQHF,TRBV18,NA,TRBJ1-5,NA
TGCGCCAGCAGCCAGTCGCCTGGGGCTAGCGGAACCGGGGAGCTGTTTTTT,CASSQSPGASGTGELFF,TRBV4-1,NA,TRBJ2-2,TRBD2
TGTGCCAGCAGCCTAGCGGGGGGTCGGATCGGGGAGCTGTTTTTT,CASSLAGGRIGELFF,TRBV9,NA,TRBJ2-2,TRBD2
TGTGCCAGCAGTGACCGGGGGAATGAGCAGTTCTTC,CASSDRGNEQFF,TRBV12-3/TRBV12-4,NA,TRBJ2-1,NA
TGTGCCAGCAGCCCGGACAGGGGATTGAGGGGCTACACCTTC,CASSPDRGLRGYTF,TRBV5-4,NA,TRBJ1-2,TRBD1
TGTGCCAGCAGCCAAGTATCTTGGGGACAGGCTAACACCGGGGAGCTGTTTTTT,CASSQVSWGQANTGELFF,TRBV3-1/TRBV3-2,NA,TRBJ2-2,TRBD1
TGTGCCAGCAGCTTAGAGTTTAATGAAAAACTGTTTTTT,CASSLEFNEKLFF,TRBV5-4,NA,TRBJ1-4,NA
TGTGCCAGCAGCAAGAGGATACACACTGAAGCTTTCTTT,CASSKRIHTEAFF,TRBV11-3,NA,TRBJ1-1,NA